This T cell receptor beta chain was captured by sequencing in a study of blood T cell repertoires in COVID-19. Germline CDR1 reads SEHNR; CDR2 reads FQNEAQ (reference sequence). CDR3 size: 16 residues. Trimming pared 2 bases from V and 3 bases from J, leaving 14 bases between. Produced via immunoSEQ multiplex PCR; TCRdb's table is partial and in-frame only. This sample carries a few hundred thousand clones, about four fifths of them seen once, and the ten largest clones take less than 3%. The chain is built from TRBV7-9 and TRBJ1-3; D perhaps matches TRBD1 (5 bases). Sequenced: peripheral blood. This clonotype originated in a man aged 45-65 years with active or convalescent COVID-19. The CDR3 sequence is CASSLTGRGFGNTIYF. CDR3 in DNA: TGTGCCAGCAGCTTAACGGGGAGGGGCTTTGGAAACACCATATATTTT.